This paragraph covers one T cell receptor (beta chain) sequence. This CDR3 spans 12 amino acids. CDR1 and CDR2 from the germline V gene are LGHNA and YNFKEQ. V lost 3 bases to trimming and J lost 7 bases, with 4 bases between them. The sample is drawn from a study of blood T cell repertoires in COVID-19. Authors' data handling: Amplification with reference gene primers provided the estimates of nucleated cell counts. Generated by immunoSEQ multiplex PCR, the TCRdb table keeps only in-frame clones and is missing some. That table supplies the V and J calls and clone size; D and trimming were determined from the DNA. The table shows approximately 300,000 clones, with around 87% occurring only once.

The source is a man aged 45 to 65 with active or convalescent COVID-19. The sequenced sample was peripheral blood. The chain links TRBV4-2 to TRBJ1-6, with D unclear. Written as DNA, the CDR3 is TGTGCCAGCAGCCAGGAGAATTCACCCCTCCACTTT. Translating gives CASSQENSPLHF.